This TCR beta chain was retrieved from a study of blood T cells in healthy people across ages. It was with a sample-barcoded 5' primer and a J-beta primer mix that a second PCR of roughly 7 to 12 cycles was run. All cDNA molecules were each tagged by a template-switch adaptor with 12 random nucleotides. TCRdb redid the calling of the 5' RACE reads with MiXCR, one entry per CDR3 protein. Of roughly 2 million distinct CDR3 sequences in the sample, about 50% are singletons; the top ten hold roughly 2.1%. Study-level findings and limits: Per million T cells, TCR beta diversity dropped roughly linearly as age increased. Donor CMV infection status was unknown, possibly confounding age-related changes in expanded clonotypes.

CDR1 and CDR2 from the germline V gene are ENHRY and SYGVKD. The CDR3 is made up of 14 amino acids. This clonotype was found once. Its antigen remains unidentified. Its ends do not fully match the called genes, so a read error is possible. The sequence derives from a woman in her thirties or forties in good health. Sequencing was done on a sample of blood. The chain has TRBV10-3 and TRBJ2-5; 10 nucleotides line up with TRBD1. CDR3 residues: CAISERTGGLEQNF. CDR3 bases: TGTGCCATCAGTGAGCGGACAGGGGGTCTCGAGCAGAACTTC.